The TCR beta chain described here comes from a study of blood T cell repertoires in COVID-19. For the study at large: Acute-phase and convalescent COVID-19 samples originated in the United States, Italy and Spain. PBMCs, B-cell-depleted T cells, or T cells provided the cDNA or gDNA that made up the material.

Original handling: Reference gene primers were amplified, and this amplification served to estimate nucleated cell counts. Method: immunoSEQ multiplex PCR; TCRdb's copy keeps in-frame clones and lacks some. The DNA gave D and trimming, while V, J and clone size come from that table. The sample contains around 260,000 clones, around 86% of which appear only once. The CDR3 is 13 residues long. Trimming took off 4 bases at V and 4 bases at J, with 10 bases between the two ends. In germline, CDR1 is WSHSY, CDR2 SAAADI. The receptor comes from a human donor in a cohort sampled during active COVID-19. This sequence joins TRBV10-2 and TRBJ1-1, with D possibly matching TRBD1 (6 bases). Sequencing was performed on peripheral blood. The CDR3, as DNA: TGCGCCAGCAGTGGTAGGGGGAGCACTGAAGCTTTCTTT. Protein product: CASSGRGSTEAFF.